These T cell receptor beta chains were read from a single sample in a study of patients and donors after allogeneic stem cell transplantation. TCRdb reprocessed the RT-PCR reads with MiXCR, giving one entry per CDR3 protein. Here the sample spans about 110,000 distinct CDR3 sequences, 35% being singletons. The sequenced sample consisted of blood, either unsorted or a sorted T cell fraction (not recorded which). Source of these receptors: a human donor who was either an allogeneic HSCT recipient or a stem cell or donor lymphocyte infusion donor (not recorded which). It is not recorded whose cells these are; they may come from a transplant donor. Both conserved end residues are part of each CDR3. The order of the fields is J gene, CDR3 length, clone size, V gene, D gene, CDR3 protein. D genes are given only for firm matches. Some rows mark clone size as missing; the rest say once, few, many or name a class of expanded clone.

TRBJ1-1	16	few	TRBV5-6	.	CASSLEVRGWKAEAFF
TRBJ2-7	14	.	TRBV27	.	CASSLTRFSYEQYF
TRBJ1-5	17	few	TRBV7-3	.	CASSFFDLGEEGQPQHF
TRBJ1-2	15	few	TRBV7-2	.	CASSYRDTSNYGYTF
TRBJ2-6	15	few	TRBV7-2	.	CASSTPSSGANVLTF
TRBJ2-7	21	.	TRBV3-1	TRBD2	CASSQEGPRPRLAGVSYEQYF
TRBJ2-5	15	.	TRBV24-1	.	CATSDPRDLQETQYF
TRBJ1-1	14	few	TRBV6-2/TRBV6-3	.	CASSYNRVATEAFF
TRBJ1-2	15	few	TRBV7-2	.	CASSTRPGGDYGYTF
TRBJ1-1	15	.	TRBV4-3	TRBD1	CASSQDRGMGTEAFF
TRBJ2-7	14	.	TRBV7-9	TRBD2	CASSLGGRNYEQYF
TRBJ1-5	15	.	TRBV7-9	.	CASSSGTHRNQPQHF
TRBJ2-7	14	once	TRBV20-1	TRBD1	CSATSQGATYEQYF
TRBJ1-5	13	.	TRBV20-1	.	CSAVGVLNQPQHF
TRBJ1-2	14	many	TRBV29-1	.	CSVEDRTTDNGYTF
TRBJ1-2	17	.	TRBV6-5	TRBD1	CASSLLGDRGANYGYTF
TRBJ1-2	15	.	TRBV5-5	.	CASSLMVEGVYGYTF
TRBJ2-1	12	.	TRBV29-1	.	CSVDRAYNEQFF
TRBJ1-1	13	many	TRBV12-3/TRBV12-4	.	CASRVGQNTEAFF
TRBJ2-1	9	.	TRBV20-1	.	CSASREQFF
TRBJ2-7	16	.	TRBV4-3	TRBD2	CASSQDAGGLGYEQYF
TRBJ2-5	11	.	TRBV10-1	.	CASSDGETQYF
TRBJ1-1	15	.	TRBV5-1	.	CASSSPDRRITEAFF
TRBJ2-5	14	.	TRBV18	.	CASSPPIPQETQYF
TRBJ1-6	15	.	TRBV6-5	TRBD1	CASSYHGTVLGPLHF
TRBJ2-7	14	.	TRBV29-1	TRBD1	CSVSQGTGNHEQYF
TRBJ2-1	13	few	TRBV14	.	CASSQDLPYEQFF
TRBJ2-7	13	.	TRBV7-6	.	CASSLAREYEQYF
TRBJ2-6	18	.	TRBV4-3	TRBD2	CASSFGTSPNSGANVLTF
TRBJ2-2	16	.	TRBV13	TRBD1	CASSFRTGGFTGELFF
TRBJ1-1	14	.	TRBV19	.	CASIPTGEWTEAFF
TRBJ2-3	15	many	TRBV3-1	TRBD2	CASSQGGRAGDTQYF
TRBJ1-4	16	many	TRBV15	TRBD1	CATSRDPGTGVEKLFF
TRBJ2-2	14	few	TRBV7-2	.	CASSLKANTGELFF
TRBJ2-7	12	.	TRBV29-1	.	CSVEDFWGEQYF
TRBJ2-7	15	many	TRBV27	.	CASSLRGADLYEQYF
TRBJ1-1	15	many	TRBV6-6	.	CASSYSGGVVTEAFF
TRBJ2-5	14	once	TRBV5-1	.	CASSLDRPQETQYF
TRBJ1-3	13	.	TRBV27	.	CASSPAMRNTIYF
TRBJ2-1	16	.	TRBV11-3	.	CASSSVGPSSYNEQFF